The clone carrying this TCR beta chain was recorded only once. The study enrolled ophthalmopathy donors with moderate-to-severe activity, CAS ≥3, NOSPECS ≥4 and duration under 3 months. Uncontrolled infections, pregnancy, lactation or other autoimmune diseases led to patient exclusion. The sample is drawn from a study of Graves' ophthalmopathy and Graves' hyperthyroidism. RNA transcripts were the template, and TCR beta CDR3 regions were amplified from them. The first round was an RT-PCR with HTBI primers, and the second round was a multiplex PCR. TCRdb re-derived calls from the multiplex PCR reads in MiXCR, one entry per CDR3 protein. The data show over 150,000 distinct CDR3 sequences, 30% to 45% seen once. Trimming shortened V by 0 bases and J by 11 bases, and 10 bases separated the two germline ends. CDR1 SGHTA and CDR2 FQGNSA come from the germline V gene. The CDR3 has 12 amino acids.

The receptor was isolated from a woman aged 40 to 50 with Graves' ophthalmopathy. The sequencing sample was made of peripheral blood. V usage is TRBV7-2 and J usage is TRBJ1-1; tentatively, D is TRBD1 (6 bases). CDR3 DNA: TGTGCCAGCAGCTTAGCGGGACAAAGGGCTTTCTTT. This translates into CASSLAGQRAFF.